The rows below give T cell receptor beta chains drawn from one sample of a study of T cell repertoires in cytomegalovirus infection. Antigen specificity for these receptors is unknown. TCRdb reprocessed the reads with MiXCR, giving one entry per CDR3 protein. The table shows around 50,000 distinct CDR3 sequences, with roughly a fifth occurring only once. The sample was CD8+ T cells from cultured PBMCs, taken from culture after CMV antigen stimulation. The receptor set was obtained from a human donor in good health (CMV status not recorded). Some clones in this sample may be carry-over from other donors' samples. Both conserved end residues are trimmed from each CDR3.

V gene	J gene	CDR3 protein
TRBV9	TRBJ2-3	ASSVATGAGPSTDTQY
TRBV4-3	TRBJ2-5	ASSQDATQETQY
TRBV2	TRBJ2-7	ASSEWGSSTSYEQY
TRBV7-2	TRBJ1-2	ASSLAGDLYGYT
TRBV7-9	TRBJ2-6	ASSLLEASGANVLT
TRBV7-3	TRBJ2-1	ASSLDFYNEQF
TRBV7-2	TRBJ1-4	ASSPGTIPTNEKLF
TRBV9	TRBJ2-1	ASSPPGLAGVEQF
TRBV7-2	TRBJ2-7	ASSLGLAASYEQY
TRBV7-9	TRBJ2-1	ASSGAGGGQGYNEQF
TRBV6-1	TRBJ2-5	ASRNHGKETQY
TRBV7-6	TRBJ2-3	ASSERGAFTDTQY
TRBV4-1	TRBJ2-7	ASSQKDSQNYEQY
TRBV24-1	TRBJ1-5	ATSGPPEANQPQH
TRBV19	TRBJ1-5	ASESSNQPQH
TRBV28	TRBJ1-1	ASSFGDRVRTEAF
TRBV7-2	TRBJ2-7	ASGTGTYEQY
TRBV3-1	TRBJ2-2	ASSQARSMNTGELF
TRBV7-9	TRBJ2-3	ASSVPPQGSTDTQY
TRBV27	TRBJ2-3	ASSLSNRGGTDTQY
TRBV7-9	TRBJ2-7	ASSPPQLGEQY
TRBV7-2	TRBJ2-5	ASRFSGGGETQY
TRBV27	TRBJ2-7	ASSLRSLDEQY
TRBV7-2	TRBJ2-7	ASRGNEGYEQY
TRBV15	TRBJ2-3	ATYERGGSSTDTQY